The T cell receptor (beta chain) described here comes from a study of vaccination effects on CD4 cells after COVID-19. Study at large: There were a couple of convalescent patients who gave samples 16 days and one week before vaccination.

Only in-frame clones appear in the TCRdb table, and some are missing; sequencing was by immunoSEQ multiplex PCR. The table has approximately 26,000 clones, about three quarters seen once. Trimming pared 0 bases from V and 4 bases from J, leaving 4 bases between. CDR3 length: 13 amino acids. Germline lookup yields CDR1 SGHAT and CDR2 FQDESV (reference sequence). ViraFEST used viral peptide pools to expand antigen-specific CD4+ T cells before sequencing. After more than 8 days in culture, the CD4+ T cells were isolated. This person's SARS-CoV-2 infection, confirmed by PCR, occurred between March and December 2020. Note on this clone: Its target is unknown.

The chain is built from TRBV11-1 and TRBJ1-5; no firm D call. This TCR was recovered from a human donor who had a prior SARS-CoV-2 infection. Sequencing used CD4+ T cells from PBMCs cultured with HCoV-NL63 spike peptides, obtained before COVID-19 vaccination. The CDR3 nucleotides are TGTGCCAGCAGCTTAGCCCGAAATCAGCCCCAGCATTTT. Its protein is CASSLARNQPQHF.